This T cell receptor beta chain came from a study of post-analysis software for immune sequencing data. Whole-study results and caveats: When compared against controls, multiple sclerosis patients showed significantly lower normalized Chao1 diversity. TRBV5-6, TRBV5-1 and TRBV20-1 were among roughly 5 TRBV segments more frequent in patients than controls.

A remark on this clonotype: The antigen is not known.

This CDR3 region has 15 residues. The germline V gene encodes CDR1 DFQATT and CDR2 SNEGSKA (reference sequence). TCR beta cDNA libraries included unique molecular identifiers. Each sample of roughly 0.9 to 11 million input T cells yielded about 500,000 cDNA molecules, so each molecule approximated one T cell. A single record per CDR3 protein comes from TCRdb applying MiXCR to the PCR reads. The table lists roughly 800,000 distinct CDR3 sequences, about 45% of them singletons, with approximately 5% in the top ten. The chain uses TRBV20-1 and TRBJ2-1, with D tentatively TRBD1 (5 bases). The DNA matches TRBJ2-7 better at its end, which makes the J call doubtful. The TCR comes from a girl under 18 with multiple sclerosis. Sequencing input: blood. CDR3 protein: CSAFKRTNSYNEQYF. The DNA of the CDR3 is TGCAGTGCCTTTAAACGGACAAACTCCTACAATGAGCAGTACTTC.